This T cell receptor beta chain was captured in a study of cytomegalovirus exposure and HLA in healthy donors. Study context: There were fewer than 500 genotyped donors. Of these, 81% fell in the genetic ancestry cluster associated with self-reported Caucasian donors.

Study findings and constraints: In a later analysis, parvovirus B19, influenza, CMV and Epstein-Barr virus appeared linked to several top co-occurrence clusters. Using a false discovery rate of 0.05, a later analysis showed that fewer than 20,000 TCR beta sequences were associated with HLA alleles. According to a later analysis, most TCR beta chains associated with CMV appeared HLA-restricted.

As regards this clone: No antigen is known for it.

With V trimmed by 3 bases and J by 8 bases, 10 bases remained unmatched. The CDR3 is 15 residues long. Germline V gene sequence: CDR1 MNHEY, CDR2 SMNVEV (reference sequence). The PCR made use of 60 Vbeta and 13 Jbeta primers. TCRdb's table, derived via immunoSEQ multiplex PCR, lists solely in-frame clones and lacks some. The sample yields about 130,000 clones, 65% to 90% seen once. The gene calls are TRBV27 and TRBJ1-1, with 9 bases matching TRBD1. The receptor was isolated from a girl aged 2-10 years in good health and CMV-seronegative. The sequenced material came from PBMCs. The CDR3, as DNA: TGTGCCAGCAGTTTTACCTCAAAAACAGGGGGCGAAGCTTTCTTT. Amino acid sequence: CASSFTSKTGGEAFF.